Following are 25 T cell receptor beta chains from one sample sequenced in a study of T cell responses to AZD1222 COVID-19 vaccine. Here immunoSEQ multiplex PCR was the method, and the copy in TCRdb shows in-frame clones only, minus some. The table lists 120,000 or so clones, about 89% of them singletons. The sample consisted of peripheral blood, taken on day 0 of AZD1222 vaccination. The receptors shown here come from an adult in good health.

This clone was counted a few times. The chain recombines TRBV7-3 with TRBJ2-7, with D possibly matching TRBD1 (5 bases). CDR1 is SGHTA, CDR2 FQGTGA, per germline. This CDR3 spans 15 amino acids. V lost 5 bases and J lost 1, with 15 bases in between. CDR3 bases: TGTGCCAGCAGCCCCGGCGGTCAGGGTTCCTACGAGCAGTACTTC. It encodes CASSPGGQGSYEQYF.

A single count supports this clone. This chain uses TRBV6-5 with TRBJ1-2, with 7 bases that match TRBD1. With 2 bases clipped from V and 7 bases from J, the junction kept 10 bases outside the gene matches. Germline V gene data show CDR1 as MNHEY and CDR2 as SVGAGI. CDR3 length equals 15 residues. The CDR3 coding sequence is TGTGCCAGCAGTTACGACCCGACAGGGAGCCCTGGCTACACCTTC. Its protein is CASSYDPTGSPGYTF.

The chain couples TRBV6-2 or TRBV6-3 to TRBJ1-2; 8 nucleotides line up with TRBD1. J lost 8 bases, V lost 6 bases, and 5 bases had no gene match. Looked up from germline, CDR1 is MNHEY and CDR2 is SVGEGT. This CDR3 has 12 residues. DNA of the CDR3: TGTGCCAGCAGCGGACAGGGTTACGGCTACACCTTC. Protein sequence: CASSGQGYGYTF.

This chain uses TRBV5-1 with TRBJ2-3, with D perhaps matching TRBD1 (6 bases). CDR3 size: 16 residues. V was trimmed by 0 bases and J by 6 bases, leaving 17 bases between them. CDR1 SGHRS and CDR2 YFSETQ come from the germline V gene. The CDR3 nucleotides read TGCGCCAGCAGCTTGGCCTGGGTCTCGAGGGGGGATACGCAGTATTTT. As protein: CASSLAWVSRGDTQYF.

In this sample, this clone turned up once. This chain connects TRBV9 to TRBJ1-1, with a possible D match to TRBD1 (6 bases). The ends were cut back, 5 bases at V and 0 bases at J, with 8 bases in the middle. The CDR3 is 13 amino acids. The V gene's germline CDR1 is SGDLS and CDR2 YYNGEE. The CDR3 bases are TGTGCCAGCAGGGGACATCTGAACACTGAAGCTTTCTTT. It yields the protein CASRGHLNTEAFF. Full variable domain (rest looked up from reference TRBV9 and TRBJ1-1): DSGVTQTPKHLITATGQRVTLRCSPRSGDLSVYWYQQSLDQGLQFLIQYYNGEERAKGNILERFSAQQFPDLHSELNLSSLELGDSALYFCASRGHLNTEAFFGQGTRLTVV.

Only a few counts were recorded for this clone. J is TRBJ1-2 and V is TRBV5-1; maybe TRBD1 (5 bases). CDR3 size: 13 residues. The ends were cut back, 2 bases at V and 8 bases at J, with 13 bases in the middle. Germline assignment: CDR1 SGHRS and CDR2 YFSETQ. This CDR3 is CASSFQGRRGYTF. DNA of the CDR3: TGCGCCAGCAGCTTCCAGGGAAGGAGAGGCTACACCTTC.

V is TRBV7-9 and J is TRBJ2-1; 8 bases are a match to TRBD2. This CDR3 spans 17 amino acids. V lost 5 bases, J lost 3 bases, and 12 bases stayed unmatched. Per germline, CDR1 SEHNR and CDR2 FQNEAQ (reference sequence). The CDR3 reads CASSAAWLAGLYNEQFF. Written as DNA, the CDR3 is TGTGCCAGCAGCGCCGCGTGGCTAGCGGGCCTCTACAATGAGCAGTTCTTC.

This rearrangement joins TRBV6-5 to TRBJ1-1; 8 bases are a match to TRBD1. Per germline, CDR1 MNHEY and CDR2 SVGAGI. V gave up 0 bases and J gave up 8 bases; unmatched junction bases: 5. The CDR3 runs 14 residues. The CDR3 bases are TGTGCCAGCAGTTACTCGCAGGGGGCCCACGAAGCTTTCTTT. Translated, it gives CASSYSQGAHEAFF.

The chain uses TRBV2 and TRBJ1-3, with a possible D match to TRBD1 (5 bases). CDR3 length: 14 residues. The germline gives CDR1 SNHLY, CDR2 FYNNEI. The germline V and J ends were trimmed by 6 bases and 8 bases, with 17 bases remaining between them. For the CDR3, the DNA is TGTGCCAGCAGGATCGGGGGATCTCGATACACCATATATTTT. Translation: CASRIGGSRYTIYF.

The chain combines TRBV7-9 with TRBJ2-1; D gene ambiguous. The V and J ends lost 5 bases and 7 bases respectively, with 24 bases between them. The V gene's germline CDR1 is SEHNR and CDR2 FQNEAQ (reference sequence). The CDR3 contains 17 residues. CDR3 sequence: CASSPGLWGLGGNEQFF. CDR3 sequence (DNA): TGTGCCAGCAGCCCTGGCTTATGGGGTTTGGGTGGGAATGAGCAGTTCTTC.

The V and J genes are TRBV7-9 and TRBJ2-3, with 7 bases that match TRBD1. Germline V gene sequence: CDR1 SEHNR, CDR2 FQNEAQ (reference sequence). J lost 4 bases, V lost 1 base, and 8 bases had no gene match. The CDR3 has 16 residues. The CDR3 region has the DNA TGTGCCAGCAGCTTAGGACAGGGCGGAGTGGCAGATACGCAGTATTTT. Translating gives CASSLGQGGVADTQYF.

The chain couples TRBV27 to TRBJ1-1; perhaps TRBD1 as D (6 bases). The ends were cut back, 0 bases at V and 9 bases at J, with 14 bases in the middle. There are 14 residues in the CDR3. CDR1 is MNHEY and CDR2 is SMNVEV in the germline V gene (reference sequence). The CDR3 nucleotides read TGTGCCAGCAGTTTATCGTCGGGGGGCTGGCAAGCTTTCTTT. Amino acid sequence: CASSLSSGGWQAFF.

The chain carries TRBV18 and TRBJ2-7, with TRBD1 matching 9 bases. J was trimmed by 2 bases and V by 3 bases; bases with no gene match: 11. This CDR3 has 17 amino acids. CDR1 KGHSH and CDR2 LQKENI come from the germline V gene. This CDR3 is CASSPLTGGTLAYEQYF. In DNA form, the CDR3 reads TGTGCCAGCTCACCGTTGACAGGGGGAACTTTAGCCTACGAGCAGTACTTC.

The chain is built from TRBV12-3 or TRBV12-4 and TRBJ2-2, with unresolved D. The V and J ends lost 2 bases and 8 bases respectively, with 6 bases between them. The CDR3 runs to 12 residues. The DNA for the CDR3 is TGTGCCAGCAGTTTATCGAAGGGGGAGCTGTTTTTT. Translating gives CASSLSKGELFF.

This clone has a handful of counts. The chain links TRBV5-1 to TRBJ1-4, with 7 bases identical to TRBD1. Germline V lookup: CDR1 SGHRS, CDR2 YFSETQ. CDR3 length equals 15 residues. Unmatched junction bases numbered 7, after V lost 4 bases and J lost 4 bases. The CDR3 DNA sequence: TGCGCCAGCAGCGCGGCCGGGACAGTTAATGAAAAACTGTTTTTT. The encoded protein is CASSAAGTVNEKLFF.

This clone was counted once. This chain uses TRBV27 with TRBJ1-5; tentatively, D is TRBD1 (6 bases). Trimming pared 4 bases from V and 2 bases from J, leaving 15 bases between. CDR3 size: 16 residues. CDR1 and CDR2 from the germline V gene are MNHEY and SMNVEV (reference sequence). CDR3 protein: CASSSTGFGRNQPQHF. Here the CDR3 DNA reads TGTGCCAGCAGTTCTACAGGGTTTGGGCGCAATCAGCCCCAGCATTTT.

The J gene is TRBJ2-7, the V gene TRBV5-1, with D hard to call. Trimming shortened V by 0 bases and J by 5 bases, and 3 bases separated the two germline ends. CDR3 length: 11 amino acids. Germline V gene sequence: CDR1 SGHRS, CDR2 YFSETQ. The CDR3 here is CASSLVDEQYF. CDR3 bases: TGCGCCAGCAGCTTGGTGGACGAGCAGTACTTC. Based on the CDR3 plus reference TRBV5-1 and TRBJ2-7, the full variable domain is KAGVTQTPRYLIKTRGQQVTLSCSPISGHRSVSWYQQTPGQGLQFLFEYFSETQRNKGNFPGRFSGRQFSNSRSEMNVSTLELGDSALYLCASSLVDEQYFGPGTRLTVT.

The rearrangement links TRBV7-2 to TRBJ1-4, with 8 bases that match TRBD1. V shed 5 bases and J 0 bases; nucleotides not matched to a gene: 11. The CDR3 is made up of 18 amino acids. The germline gives CDR1 SGHTA, CDR2 FQGNSA. The CDR3: CASSPRGQGGATNEKLFF. In nucleotides, the CDR3 is TGTGCCAGCAGCCCCCGTGGACAGGGCGGGGCAACTAATGAAAAACTGTTTTTT.

This clone was picked up one time. The chain links TRBV18 to TRBJ2-3; 8 bases map to TRBD2. Germline trimming cut 3 bases from V and 0 bases from J; bases unmatched to any gene: 5. This CDR3 is 16 amino acids long. In germline, CDR1 is KGHSH, CDR2 LQKENI. The CDR3 protein is CASSPFRLASTDTQYF. The CDR3, as DNA: TGTGCCAGCTCACCCTTTAGACTAGCGAGCACAGATACGCAGTATTTT.

A word on this clone: Within the sample, other DNA sequences also encode this same CDR3. The chain joins TRBV28 to TRBJ1-1, with no clear D. Germline assignment: CDR1 MDHEN and CDR2 SYDVKM. CDR3 size: 15 residues. The germline V and J ends were trimmed by 5 bases and 1 base, with 14 bases remaining between them. CDR3 residues: CASSPSDRGNTEAFF. The DNA for the CDR3 is TGTGCCAGCAGTCCCTCGGACCGCGGGAACACTGAAGCTTTCTTT.

J is TRBJ1-1 and V is TRBV13, with D maybe TRBD1 (5 bases). Germline V gene data show CDR1 as PRHDT and CDR2 as FYEKMQ (reference sequence). The CDR3 length is 14 residues. The germline V and J ends were trimmed by 2 bases and 5 bases, with 12 bases remaining between them. Here the CDR3 reads CASSLRNRGTEAFF. The DNA of the CDR3 is TGTGCCAGCAGCTTAAGGAACCGGGGGACTGAAGCTTTCTTT.

The chain combines TRBV6-5 with TRBJ1-1; no clear D gene. V was shortened by 3 bases and J by 0 bases, with 8 bases between the two germline ends. This CDR3 has 14 residues. CDR1 MNHEY and CDR2 SVGAGI come from the germline V gene. The CDR3 sequence: CASSYFGMNTEAFF. The CDR3 bases are TGTGCCAGCAGTTATTTCGGGATGAACACTGAAGCTTTCTTT.

This clone turned up a few times. CDR3 nucleotides: TGTGCTAGTGCCACCGGGGACTCCCGCACAGATACGCAGTATTTT. It encodes CASATGDSRTDTQYF. The chain has TRBV12-5 and TRBJ2-3; maybe TRBD2 (6 bases). CDR1 LGHNT and CDR2 FRNRAP come from the germline V gene. The germline V and J ends were trimmed by 7 bases and 1 base, with 15 bases remaining between them. The CDR3 runs 15 residues. Using reference TRBV12-5 and TRBJ2-3 for the parts outside the CDR3, the full variable domain is DARVTQTPRHKVTEMGQEVTMRCQPILGHNTVFWYRQTMMQGLELLAYFRNRAPLDDSGMPKDRFSAEMPDATLATLKIQPSEPRDSAVYFCASATGDSRTDTQYFGPGTRLTVL.

This chain links TRBV6-5 with TRBJ2-1, with TRBD2 matching 7 bases. This CDR3 is 13 amino acids long. Germline V gene data show CDR1 as MNHEY and CDR2 as SVGAGI. With V trimmed by 6 bases and J by 4 bases, 3 bases remained unmatched. CDR3 DNA sequence: TGTGCCAGCAGGGGGGGGAGATACAATGAGCAGTTCTTC. Protein: CASRGGRYNEQFF.

V usage is TRBV2 and J usage is TRBJ2-1; D gene ambiguous. The V end was cut by 5 bases, the J end by 4 bases, with 9 bases between. The V gene's germline CDR1 is SNHLY and CDR2 FYNNEI. The length of the CDR3 is 13 residues. CDR3 bases: TGTGCCAGCAGTCTAGACGGTTACAATGAGCAGTTCTTC. Its protein is CASSLDGYNEQFF.